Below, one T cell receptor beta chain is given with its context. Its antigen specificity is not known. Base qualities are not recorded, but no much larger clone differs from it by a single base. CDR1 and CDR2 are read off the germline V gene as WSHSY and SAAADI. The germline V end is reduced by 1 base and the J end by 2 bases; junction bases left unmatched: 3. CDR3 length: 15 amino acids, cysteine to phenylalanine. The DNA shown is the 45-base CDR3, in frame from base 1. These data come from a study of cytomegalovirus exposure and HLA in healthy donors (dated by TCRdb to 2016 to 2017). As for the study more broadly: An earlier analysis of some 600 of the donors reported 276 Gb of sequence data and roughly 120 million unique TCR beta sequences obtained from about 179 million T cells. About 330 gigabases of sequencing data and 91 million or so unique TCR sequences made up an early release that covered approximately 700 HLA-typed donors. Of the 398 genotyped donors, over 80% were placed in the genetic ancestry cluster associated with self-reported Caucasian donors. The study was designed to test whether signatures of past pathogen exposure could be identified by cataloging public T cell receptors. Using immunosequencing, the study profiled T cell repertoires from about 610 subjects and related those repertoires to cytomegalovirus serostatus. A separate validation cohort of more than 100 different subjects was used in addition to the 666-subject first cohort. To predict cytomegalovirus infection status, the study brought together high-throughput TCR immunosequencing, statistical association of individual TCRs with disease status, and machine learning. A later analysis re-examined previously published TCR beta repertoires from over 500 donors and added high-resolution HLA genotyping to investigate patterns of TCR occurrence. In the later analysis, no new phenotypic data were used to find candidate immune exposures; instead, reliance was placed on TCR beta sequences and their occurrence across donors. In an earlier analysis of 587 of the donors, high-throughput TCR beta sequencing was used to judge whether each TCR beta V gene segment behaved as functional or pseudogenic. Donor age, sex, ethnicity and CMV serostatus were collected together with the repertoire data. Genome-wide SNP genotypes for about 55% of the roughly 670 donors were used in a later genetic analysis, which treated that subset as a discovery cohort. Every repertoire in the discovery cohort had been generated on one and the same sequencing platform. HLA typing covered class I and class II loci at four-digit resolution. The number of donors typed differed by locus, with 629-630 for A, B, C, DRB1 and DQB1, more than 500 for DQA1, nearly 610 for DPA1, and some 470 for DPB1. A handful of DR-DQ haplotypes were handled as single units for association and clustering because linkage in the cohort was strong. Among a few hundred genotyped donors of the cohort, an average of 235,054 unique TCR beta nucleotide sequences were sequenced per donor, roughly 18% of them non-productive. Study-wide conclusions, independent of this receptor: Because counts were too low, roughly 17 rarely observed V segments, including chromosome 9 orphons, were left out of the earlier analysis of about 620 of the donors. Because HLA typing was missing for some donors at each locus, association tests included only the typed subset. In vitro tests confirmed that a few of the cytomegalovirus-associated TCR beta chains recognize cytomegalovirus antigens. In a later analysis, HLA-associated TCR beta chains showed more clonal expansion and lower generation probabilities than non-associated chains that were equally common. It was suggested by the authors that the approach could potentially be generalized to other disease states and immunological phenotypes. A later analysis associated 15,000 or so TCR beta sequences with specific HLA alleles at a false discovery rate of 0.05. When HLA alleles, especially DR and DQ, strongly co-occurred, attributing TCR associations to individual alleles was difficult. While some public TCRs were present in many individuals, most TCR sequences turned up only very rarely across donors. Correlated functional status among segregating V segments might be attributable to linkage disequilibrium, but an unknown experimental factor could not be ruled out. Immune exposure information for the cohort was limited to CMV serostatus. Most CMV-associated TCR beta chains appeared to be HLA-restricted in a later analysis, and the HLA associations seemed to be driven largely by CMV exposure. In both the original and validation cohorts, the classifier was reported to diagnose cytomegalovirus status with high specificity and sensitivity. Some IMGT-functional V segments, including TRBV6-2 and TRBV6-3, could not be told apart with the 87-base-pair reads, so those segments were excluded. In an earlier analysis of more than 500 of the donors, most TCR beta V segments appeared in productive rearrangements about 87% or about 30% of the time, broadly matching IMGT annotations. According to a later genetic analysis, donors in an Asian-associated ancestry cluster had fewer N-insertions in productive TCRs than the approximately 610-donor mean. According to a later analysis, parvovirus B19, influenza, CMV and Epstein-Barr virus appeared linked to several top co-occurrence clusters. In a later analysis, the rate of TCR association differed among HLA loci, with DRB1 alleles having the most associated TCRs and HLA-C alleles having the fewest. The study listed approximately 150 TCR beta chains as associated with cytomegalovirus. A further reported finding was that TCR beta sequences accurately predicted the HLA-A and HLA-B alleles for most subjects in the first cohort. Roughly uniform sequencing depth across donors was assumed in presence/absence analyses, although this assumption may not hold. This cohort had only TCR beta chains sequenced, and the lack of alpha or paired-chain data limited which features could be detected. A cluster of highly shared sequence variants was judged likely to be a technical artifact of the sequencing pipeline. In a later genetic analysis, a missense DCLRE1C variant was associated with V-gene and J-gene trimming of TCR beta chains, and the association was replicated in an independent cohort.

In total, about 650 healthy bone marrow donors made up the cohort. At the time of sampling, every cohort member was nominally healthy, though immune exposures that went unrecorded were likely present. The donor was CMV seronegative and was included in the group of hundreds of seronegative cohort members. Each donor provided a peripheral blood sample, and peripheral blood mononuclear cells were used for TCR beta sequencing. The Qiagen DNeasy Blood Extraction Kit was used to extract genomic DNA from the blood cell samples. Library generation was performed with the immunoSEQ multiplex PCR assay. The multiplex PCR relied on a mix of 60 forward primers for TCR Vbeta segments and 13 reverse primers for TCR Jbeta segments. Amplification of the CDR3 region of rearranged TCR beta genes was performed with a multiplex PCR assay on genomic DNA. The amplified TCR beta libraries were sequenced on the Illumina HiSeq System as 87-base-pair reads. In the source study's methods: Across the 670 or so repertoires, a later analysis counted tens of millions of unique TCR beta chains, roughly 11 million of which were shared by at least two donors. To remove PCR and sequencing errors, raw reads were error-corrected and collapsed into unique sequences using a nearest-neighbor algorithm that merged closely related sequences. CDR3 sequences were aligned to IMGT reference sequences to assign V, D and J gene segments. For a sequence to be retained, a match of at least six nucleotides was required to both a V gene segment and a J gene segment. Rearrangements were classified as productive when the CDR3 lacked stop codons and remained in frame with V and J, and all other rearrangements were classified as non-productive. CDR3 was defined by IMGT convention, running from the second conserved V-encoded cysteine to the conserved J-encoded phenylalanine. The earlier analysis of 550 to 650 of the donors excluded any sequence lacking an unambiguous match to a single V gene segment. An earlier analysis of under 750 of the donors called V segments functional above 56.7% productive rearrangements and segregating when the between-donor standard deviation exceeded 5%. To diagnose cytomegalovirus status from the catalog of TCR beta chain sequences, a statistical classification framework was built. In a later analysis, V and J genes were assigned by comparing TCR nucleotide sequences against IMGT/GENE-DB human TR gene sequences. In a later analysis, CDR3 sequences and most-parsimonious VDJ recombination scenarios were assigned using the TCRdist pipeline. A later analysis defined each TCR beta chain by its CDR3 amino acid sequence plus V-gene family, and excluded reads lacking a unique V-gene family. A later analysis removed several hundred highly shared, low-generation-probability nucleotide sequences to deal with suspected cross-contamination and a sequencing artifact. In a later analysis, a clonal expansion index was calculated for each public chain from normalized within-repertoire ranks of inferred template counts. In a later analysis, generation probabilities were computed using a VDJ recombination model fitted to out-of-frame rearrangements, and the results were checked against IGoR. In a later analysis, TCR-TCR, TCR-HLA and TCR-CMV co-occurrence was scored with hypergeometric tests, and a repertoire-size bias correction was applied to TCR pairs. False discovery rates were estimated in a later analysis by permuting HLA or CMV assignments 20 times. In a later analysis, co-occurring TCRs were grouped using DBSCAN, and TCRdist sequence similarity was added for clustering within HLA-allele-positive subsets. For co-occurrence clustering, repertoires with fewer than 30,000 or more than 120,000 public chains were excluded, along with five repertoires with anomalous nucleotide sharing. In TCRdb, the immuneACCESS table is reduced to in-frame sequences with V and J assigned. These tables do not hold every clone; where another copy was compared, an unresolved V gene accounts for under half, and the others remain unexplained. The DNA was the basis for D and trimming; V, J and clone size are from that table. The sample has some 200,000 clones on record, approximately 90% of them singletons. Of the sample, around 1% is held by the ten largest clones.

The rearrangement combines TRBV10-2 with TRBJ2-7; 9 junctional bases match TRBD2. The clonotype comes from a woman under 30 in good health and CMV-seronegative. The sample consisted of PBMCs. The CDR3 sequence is CASSELASGAYEQYF. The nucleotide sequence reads TGCGCCAGCAGTGAGTTGGCTAGCGGGGCCTACGAGCAGTACTTC.